Detailed here is one T cell receptor beta chain. Its specificity is unknown. This sample is drawn from a study of long-term antiretroviral therapy in people with HIV. A v3.0 immunoSEQ assay was performed at survey level. Sequencing was performed with immunoSEQ multiplex PCR; in TCRdb, only in-frame clones are kept and a portion is missing. The data contain 25,000 to 30,000 clones, roughly 92% of them seen just once; the ten biggest clones take up roughly 4%. Study-wide results and limits: Clonotypes expanded prior to ART showed repertoire dominance at all sampled time points.

The V end lost 4 bases, the J end lost 6 bases, and 28 bases lay between the germline ends. In germline, CDR1 is SEHNR, CDR2 FQNEAQ (reference sequence). The CDR3 extends over 18 amino acids. The chain links TRBV7-9 to TRBJ2-7; either TRBD1 or TRBD2 may fit D (5 bases each). The TCR was taken from a man aged 18-30 years with HIV. This specimen was unsorted PBMCs, taken 3.1 years after starting antiretroviral therapy. CDR3 sequence: CASSSGTLARASSREQYF. The CDR3 bases are TGTGCCAGCAGCTCGGGGACCCTCGCACGGGCATCTTCTCGCGAGCAGTACTTC.